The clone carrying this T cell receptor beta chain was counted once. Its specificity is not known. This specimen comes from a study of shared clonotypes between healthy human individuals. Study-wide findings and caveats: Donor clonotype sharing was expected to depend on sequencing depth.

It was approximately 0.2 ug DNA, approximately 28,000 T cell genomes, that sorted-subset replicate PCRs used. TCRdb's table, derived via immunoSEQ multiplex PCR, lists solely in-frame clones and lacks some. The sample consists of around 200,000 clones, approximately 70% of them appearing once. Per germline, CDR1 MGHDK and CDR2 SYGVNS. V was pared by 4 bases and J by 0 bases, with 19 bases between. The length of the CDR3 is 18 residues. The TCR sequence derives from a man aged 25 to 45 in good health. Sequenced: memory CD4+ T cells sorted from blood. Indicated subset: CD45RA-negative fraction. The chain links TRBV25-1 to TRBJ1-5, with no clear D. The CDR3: CASSALGRVGYSNQPQHF. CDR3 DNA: TGTGCCAGCAGTGCCTTGGGGAGGGTGGGGTATAGCAATCAGCCCCAGCATTTT.